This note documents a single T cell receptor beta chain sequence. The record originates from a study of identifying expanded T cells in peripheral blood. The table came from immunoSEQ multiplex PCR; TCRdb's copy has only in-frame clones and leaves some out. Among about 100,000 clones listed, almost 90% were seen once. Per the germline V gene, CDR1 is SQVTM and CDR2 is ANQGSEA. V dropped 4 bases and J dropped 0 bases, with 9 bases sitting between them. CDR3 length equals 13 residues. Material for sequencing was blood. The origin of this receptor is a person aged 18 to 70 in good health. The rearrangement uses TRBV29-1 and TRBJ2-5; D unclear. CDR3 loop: CSVVFGNQETQYF. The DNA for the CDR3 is TGCAGCGTTGTCTTCGGAAACCAAGAGACCCAGTACTTC. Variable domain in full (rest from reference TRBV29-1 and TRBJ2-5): SAVISQKPSRDICQRGTSLTIQCQVDSQVTMMFWYRQQPGQSLTLIATANQGSEATYESGFVIDKFPISRPNLTFSTLTVSNMSPEDSSIYLCSVVFGNQETQYFGPGTRLLVL.